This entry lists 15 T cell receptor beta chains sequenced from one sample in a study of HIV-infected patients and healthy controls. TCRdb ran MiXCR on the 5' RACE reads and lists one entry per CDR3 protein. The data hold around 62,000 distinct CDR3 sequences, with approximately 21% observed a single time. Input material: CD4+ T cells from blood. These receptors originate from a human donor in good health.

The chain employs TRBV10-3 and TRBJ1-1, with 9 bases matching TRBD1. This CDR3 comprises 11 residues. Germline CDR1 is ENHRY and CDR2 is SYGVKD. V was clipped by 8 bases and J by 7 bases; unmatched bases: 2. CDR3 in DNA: TGTGCCATCCAGACAGGGGGTGAAGCTTTCTTT. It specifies CAIQTGGEAFF.

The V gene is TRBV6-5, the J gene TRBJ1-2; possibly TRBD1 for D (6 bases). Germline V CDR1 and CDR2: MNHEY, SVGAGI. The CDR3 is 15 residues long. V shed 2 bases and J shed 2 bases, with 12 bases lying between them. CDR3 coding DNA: TGTGCCAGCAGTTACGGGCCAGGGGCGAACTATGGCTACACCTTC. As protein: CASSYGPGANYGYTF.

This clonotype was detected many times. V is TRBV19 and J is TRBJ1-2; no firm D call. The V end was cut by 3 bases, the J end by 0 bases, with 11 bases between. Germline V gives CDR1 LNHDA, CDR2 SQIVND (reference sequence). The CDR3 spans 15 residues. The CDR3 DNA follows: TGTGCCAGTAGTATGAGGGCAGGACCTAACTATGGCTACACCTTC. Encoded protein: CASSMRAGPNYGYTF.

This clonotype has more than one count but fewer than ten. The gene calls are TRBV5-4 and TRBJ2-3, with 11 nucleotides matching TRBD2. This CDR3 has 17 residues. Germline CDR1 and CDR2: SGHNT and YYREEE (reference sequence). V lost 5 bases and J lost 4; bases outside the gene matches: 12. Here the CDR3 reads CASSPDSGGARADTQYF. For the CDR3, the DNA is TGTGCCAGCAGTCCCGATAGCGGGGGGGCCAGGGCAGATACGCAGTATTTT.

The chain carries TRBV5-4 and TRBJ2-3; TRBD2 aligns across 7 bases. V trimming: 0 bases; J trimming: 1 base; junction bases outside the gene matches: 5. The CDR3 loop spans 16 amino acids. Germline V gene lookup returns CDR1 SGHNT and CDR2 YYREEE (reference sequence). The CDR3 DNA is TGTGCCAGCAGCTTGGGGGCGGGAGCCCGCACAGATACGCAGTATTTT. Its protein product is CASSLGAGARTDTQYF.

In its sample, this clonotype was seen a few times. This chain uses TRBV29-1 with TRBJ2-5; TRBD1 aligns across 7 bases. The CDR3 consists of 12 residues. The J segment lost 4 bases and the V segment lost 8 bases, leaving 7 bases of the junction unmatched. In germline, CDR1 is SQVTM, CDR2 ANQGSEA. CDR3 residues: CSSLGGAETQYF. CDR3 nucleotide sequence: TGCAGCTCCCTAGGGGGCGCAGAGACCCAGTACTTC. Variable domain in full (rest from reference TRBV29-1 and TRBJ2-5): SAVISQKPSRDICQRGTSLTIQCQVDSQVTMMFWYRQQPGQSLTLIATANQGSEATYESGFVIDKFPISRPNLTFSTLTVSNMSPEDSSIYLCSSLGGAETQYFGPGTRLLVL.

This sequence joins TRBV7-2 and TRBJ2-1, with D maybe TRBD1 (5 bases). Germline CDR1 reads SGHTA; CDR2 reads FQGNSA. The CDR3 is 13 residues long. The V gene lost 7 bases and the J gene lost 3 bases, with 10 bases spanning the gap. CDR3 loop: CASTFRGYNEQFF. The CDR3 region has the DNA TGTGCCAGCACCTTTAGGGGCTACAATGAGCAGTTCTTC. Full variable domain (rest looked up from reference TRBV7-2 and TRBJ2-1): GAGVSQSPSNKVTEKGKDVELRCDPISGHTALYWYRQSLGQGLEFLIYFQGNSAPDKSGLPSDRFSAERTGGSVSTLTIQRTQQEDSAVYLCASTFRGYNEQFFGPGTRLTVL.

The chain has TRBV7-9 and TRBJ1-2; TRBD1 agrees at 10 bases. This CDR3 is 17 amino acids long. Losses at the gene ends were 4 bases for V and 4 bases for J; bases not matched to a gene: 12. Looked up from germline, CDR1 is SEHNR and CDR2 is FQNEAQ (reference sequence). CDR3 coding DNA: TGTGCCAGCAGCTCCGGGACAGGGGTTTTCGTCGGCTATGGCTACACCTTC. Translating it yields CASSSGTGVFVGYGYTF.

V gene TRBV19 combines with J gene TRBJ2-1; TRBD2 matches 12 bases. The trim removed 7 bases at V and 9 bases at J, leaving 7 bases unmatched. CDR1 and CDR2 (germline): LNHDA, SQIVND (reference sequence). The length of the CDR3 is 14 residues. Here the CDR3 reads CASKSSGRAVEQFF. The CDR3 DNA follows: TGTGCCAGTAAATCTAGCGGGAGGGCCGTTGAGCAGTTCTTC.

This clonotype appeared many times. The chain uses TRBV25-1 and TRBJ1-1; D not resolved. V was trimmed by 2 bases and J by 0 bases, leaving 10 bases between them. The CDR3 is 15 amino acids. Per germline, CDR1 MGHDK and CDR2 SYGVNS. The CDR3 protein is CASSERHNLNTEAFF. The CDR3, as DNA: TGTGCCAGCAGTGAAAGGCATAACCTGAACACTGAAGCTTTCTTT.

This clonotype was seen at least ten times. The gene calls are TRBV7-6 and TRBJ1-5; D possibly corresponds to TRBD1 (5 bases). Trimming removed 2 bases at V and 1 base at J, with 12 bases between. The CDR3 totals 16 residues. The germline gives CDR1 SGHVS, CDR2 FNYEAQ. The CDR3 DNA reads TGTGCCAGCAGCTTATGTTCCAGGGAGAGCAATCAGCCCCAGCATTTT. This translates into CASSLCSRESNQPQHF. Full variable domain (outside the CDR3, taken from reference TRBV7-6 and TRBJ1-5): GAGVSQSPRYKVTKRGQDVALRCDPISGHVSLYWYRQALGQGPEFLTYFNYEAQQDKSGLPNDRFSAERPEGSISTLTIQRTEQRDSAMYRCASSLCSRESNQPQHFGDGTRLSIL.

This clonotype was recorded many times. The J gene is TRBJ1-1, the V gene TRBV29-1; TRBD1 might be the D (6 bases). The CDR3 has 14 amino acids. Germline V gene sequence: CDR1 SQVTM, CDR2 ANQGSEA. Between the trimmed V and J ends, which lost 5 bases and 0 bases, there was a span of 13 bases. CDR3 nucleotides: TGCAGCGTTTACTCTGGGGACATGAACACTGAAGCTTTCTTT. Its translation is CSVYSGDMNTEAFF.

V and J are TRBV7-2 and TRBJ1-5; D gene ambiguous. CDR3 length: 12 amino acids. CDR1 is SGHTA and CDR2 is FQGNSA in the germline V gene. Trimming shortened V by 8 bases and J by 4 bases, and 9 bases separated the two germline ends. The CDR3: CASSADNQPQHF. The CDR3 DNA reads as TGTGCCAGCTCGGCGGATAATCAGCCCCAGCATTTT.

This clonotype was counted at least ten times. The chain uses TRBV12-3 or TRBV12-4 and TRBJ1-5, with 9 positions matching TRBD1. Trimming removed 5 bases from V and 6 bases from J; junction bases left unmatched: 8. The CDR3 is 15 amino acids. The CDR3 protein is CASSTTGGLPQPQHF. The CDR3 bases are TGTGCCAGCAGTACGACAGGGGGTCTGCCTCAGCCCCAGCATTTT.

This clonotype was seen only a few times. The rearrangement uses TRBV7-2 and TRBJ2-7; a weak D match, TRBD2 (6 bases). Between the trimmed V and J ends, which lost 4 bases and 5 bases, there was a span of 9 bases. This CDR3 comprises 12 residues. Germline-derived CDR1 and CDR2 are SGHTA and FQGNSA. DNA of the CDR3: TGTGCCAGCAGCTCCCCGGGGGACGAGCAGTACTTC. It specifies CASSSPGDEQYF.